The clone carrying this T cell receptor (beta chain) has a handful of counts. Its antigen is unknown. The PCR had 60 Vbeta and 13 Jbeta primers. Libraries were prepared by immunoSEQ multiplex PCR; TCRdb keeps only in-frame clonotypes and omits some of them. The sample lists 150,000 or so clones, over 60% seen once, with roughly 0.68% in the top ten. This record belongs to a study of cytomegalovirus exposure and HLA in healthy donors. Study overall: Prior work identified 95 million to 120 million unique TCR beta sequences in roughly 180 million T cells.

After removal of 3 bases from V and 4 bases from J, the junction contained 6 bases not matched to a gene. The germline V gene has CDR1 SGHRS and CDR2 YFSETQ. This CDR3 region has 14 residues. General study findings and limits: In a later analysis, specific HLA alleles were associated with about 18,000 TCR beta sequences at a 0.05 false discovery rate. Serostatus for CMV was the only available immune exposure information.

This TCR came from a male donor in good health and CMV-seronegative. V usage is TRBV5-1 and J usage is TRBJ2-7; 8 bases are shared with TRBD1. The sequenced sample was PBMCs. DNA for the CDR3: TGCGCCAGCAGCTCGGGACAGGTCGTATACGAGCAGTACTTC. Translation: CASSSGQVVYEQYF.